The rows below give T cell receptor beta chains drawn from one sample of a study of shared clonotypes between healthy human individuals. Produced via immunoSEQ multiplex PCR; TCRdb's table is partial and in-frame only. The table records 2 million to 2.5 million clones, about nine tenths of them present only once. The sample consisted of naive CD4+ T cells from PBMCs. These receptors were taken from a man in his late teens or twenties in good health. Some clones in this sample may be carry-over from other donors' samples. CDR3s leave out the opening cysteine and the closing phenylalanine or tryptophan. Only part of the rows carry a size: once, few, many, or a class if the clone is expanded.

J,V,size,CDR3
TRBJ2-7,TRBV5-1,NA,ASSLEGQGINEQY
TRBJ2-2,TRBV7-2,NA,ASSLDRVLGELF
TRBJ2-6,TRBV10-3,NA,AISGLAGVSSGANVLT
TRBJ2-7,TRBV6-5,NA,ASRTGAYEQY
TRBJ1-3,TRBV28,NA,ASSLNRGGNTIY
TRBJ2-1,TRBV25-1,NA,ASSEAWDEQF
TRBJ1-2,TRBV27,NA,ASSPYFGGAFGYT
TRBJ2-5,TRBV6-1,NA,ASSEDLTQETQY
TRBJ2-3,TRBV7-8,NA,ASSPLNTQY
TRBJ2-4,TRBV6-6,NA,ASSYEGQGKNIQY
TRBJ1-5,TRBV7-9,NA,ASSLAGWDQPQH
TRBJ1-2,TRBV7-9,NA,ASSLLSLGGGQNYGYT
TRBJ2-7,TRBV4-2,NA,ASSQEGPAKY
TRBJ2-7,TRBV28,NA,ASSITPGQFFSEQY
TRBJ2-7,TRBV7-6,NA,ASSQQTGSEQY
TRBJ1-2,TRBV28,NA,ASRDGQHHGYT
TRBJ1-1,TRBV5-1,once,ASSLVRGGNTEAF
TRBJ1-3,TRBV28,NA,ASSTPGQAEDTIY
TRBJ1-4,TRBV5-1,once,ASSLGQDPEKLF
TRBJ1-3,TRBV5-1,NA,ASSPEGAGNTIY
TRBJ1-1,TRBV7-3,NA,ASSLTGGENTEAF
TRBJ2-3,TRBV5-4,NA,ASSLVQDTQY
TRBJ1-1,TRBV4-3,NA,ASSQERTEAF
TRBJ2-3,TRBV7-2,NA,ASSSPRGSSARTDTQY
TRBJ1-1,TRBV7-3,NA,ASTIRGTMNTEAF
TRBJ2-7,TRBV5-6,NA,ASSERRALSSYEQY
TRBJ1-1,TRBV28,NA,ASSPGTGRGNTEAF
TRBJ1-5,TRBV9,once,ASSVTGVGNQPQH
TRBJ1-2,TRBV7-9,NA,ARGDNYGYT